One and the same sample provided the 23 T cell receptor beta chains below, sequenced in a study of regulatory T cells in long-lasting Graves disease. The sample's time point: persistent/refractory GD, antithyroid drugs over 5 years with positive TRAb. Construction of the TCR library relied on RNA isolated from PBMCs. Building the TCR beta libraries relied on iRepertoire HTBI primers, and CDR3 regions underwent Arm-PCR. One entry per CDR3 protein, called by TCRdb with MiXCR from the multiplex PCR reads. This table has a few hundred thousand distinct CDR3 sequences, roughly 21% appearing once. The starting material was peripheral blood mononuclear cells (PBMCs), obtained when the disease was refractory, from a patient treated with antithyroid drugs. The receptor set was obtained from a female donor with Graves disease.

This clonotype was picked up many times. The CDR3 sequence is CATQGGGETQYF. The CDR3 DNA reads TGTGCCACGCAGGGGGGCGGTGAGACCCAGTACTTC. The V call is TRBV28, the J call TRBJ2-5; TRBD1 might be the D (7 bases). Per the germline V gene, CDR1 is MDHEN and CDR2 is SYDVKM. The CDR3 spans 12 residues. V was pared by 10 bases and J by 5 bases, with 14 bases between.

J is TRBJ2-7 and V is TRBV11-1; a weak D match, TRBD2 (6 bases). V shed 3 bases and J shed 2 bases, with 14 bases lying between them. Germline V lookup: CDR1 SGHAT, CDR2 FQDESV (reference sequence). There are 15 residues in the CDR3. CDR3 loop: CASSFSPSETYEQYF. The CDR3 DNA is TGTGCCAGCAGCTTTTCCCCTAGCGAAACCTACGAGCAGTACTTC.

This clonotype was seen many times. The chain employs TRBV7-8 and TRBJ1-2; maybe TRBD1 (5 bases). There are 16 residues in the CDR3. Per germline, CDR1 SGHVS and CDR2 FQNEAQ. V was pared by 0 bases and J by 8 bases, with 19 bases between. This chain's CDR3 is CASSLARAKGHGGYTF. Here the CDR3 DNA reads TGTGCCAGCAGCTTAGCGAGAGCCAAGGGGCACGGCGGCTACACCTTC.

The V gene is TRBV29-1, the J gene TRBJ1-1; D is uncertain. Trimming took 4 bases from V and 0 from J, leaving 15 bases between them. Looked up from germline, CDR1 is SQVTM and CDR2 is ANQGSEA. The CDR3 totals 15 residues. The CDR3 region has the DNA TGCAGCGTTGCCGTTGAAGACCCTATGAACACTGAAGCTTTCTTT. Its translation is CSVAVEDPMNTEAFF.

The chain recombines TRBV7-8 with TRBJ2-7, with D unresolved. The germline V gene has CDR1 SGHVS and CDR2 FQNEAQ. This CDR3 comprises 16 residues. The V end was cut by 1 base, the J end by 2 bases, with 15 bases between. DNA of the CDR3: TGTGCCAGCAGCTTAGGGTCGGCAGGAGACACCTACGAGCAGTACTTC. This gives the protein CASSLGSAGDTYEQYF.

The chain uses TRBV20-1 and TRBJ1-6, with a tentative D call TRBD1 (5 bases). V gave up 6 bases and J gave up 7 bases, with 22 bases separating them. CDR3 length: 16 residues. Looked up from germline, CDR1 is DFQATT and CDR2 is SNEGSKA (reference sequence). CDR3 amino acids: CSAPSTGPAGNSPLHF. In DNA, the CDR3 is TGCAGTGCCCCCTCTACAGGCCCGGCGGGGAATTCACCCCTCCACTTT.

This clonotype was picked up a small number of times. The rearrangement links TRBV5-1 to TRBJ2-2, with TRBD2 matching over 11 bases. The germline gives CDR1 SGHRS, CDR2 YFSETQ. V lost 4 bases, J lost 8 bases, and 10 bases stayed unmatched. CDR3 length equals 16 residues. DNA for the CDR3: TGCGCCAGCAGCGCACTAGCGGGAGTATTAGGAGGGGAGCTGTTTTTT. Amino acid sequence: CASSALAGVLGGELFF. The full variable domain, its missing parts supplied by reference TRBV5-1 and TRBJ2-2, is KAGVTQTPRYLIKTRGQQVTLSCSPISGHRSVSWYQQTPGQGLQFLFEYFSETQRNKGNFPGRFSGRQFSNSRSEMNVSTLELGDSALYLCASSALAGVLGGELFFGEGSRLTVL.

This clonotype showed up many times. J is TRBJ1-5 and V is TRBV7-2; D is ambiguous. CDR1 is SGHTA and CDR2 is FQGNSA in the germline V gene. V was cut by 5 bases and J by 5 bases, with 7 bases left in between. This CDR3 is 12 amino acids long. Written as DNA, the CDR3 is TGTGCCAGCAGCGACGGTGATCAGCCCCAGCATTTT. It yields the protein CASSDGDQPQHF.

This clonotype has ten or more counts. This chain links TRBV24-1 with TRBJ1-5; D call uncertain. Germline V gene lookup returns CDR1 KGHDR and CDR2 SFDVKD. The V end was cut by 4 bases, the J end by 6 bases, with 18 bases between. This CDR3 contains 16 residues. The chain's CDR3 is CATSDSATMEVQPQHF. In DNA, the CDR3 is TGTGCCACCAGTGACTCGGCGACTATGGAAGTTCAGCCCCAGCATTTT.

The chain employs TRBV27 and TRBJ1-6; no clear D gene. This CDR3 region has 12 residues. The germline V and J ends were trimmed by 5 bases and 9 bases, with 8 bases remaining between them. The V gene's germline CDR1 is MNHEY and CDR2 SMNVEV (reference sequence). DNA for the CDR3: TGTGCCAGCAGTCCCCTCTTTTCACCCCTCCACTTT. Translation gives CASSPLFSPLHF.

This clonotype showed up many times. The rearrangement links TRBV11-2 to TRBJ2-4; 9 bases are shared with TRBD1. This CDR3 region has 14 residues. The V and J ends lost 0 bases and 6 bases, in that order; junction bases with no gene match: 0. Germline V gene lookup returns CDR1 SGHAT and CDR2 FQNNGV. The CDR3 sequence is CASSLEGQGNIQYF. DNA of the CDR3: TGTGCCAGCAGCTTAGAGGGACAGGGAAACATTCAGTACTTC.

The rearrangement uses TRBV20-1 and TRBJ1-6; 8 bases agree with TRBD1. This CDR3 is 14 amino acids long. The germline V gene has CDR1 DFQATT and CDR2 SNEGSKA (reference sequence). With V trimmed by 0 bases and J by 10 bases, 5 bases remained unmatched. Written as DNA, the CDR3 is TGCAGTGCTAGAGATCTTAGGGACAGGTCACCCCTCCACTTT. Translated: CSARDLRDRSPLHF.

The CDR3 sequence: CSASKVTGGNYEQYF. The CDR3 DNA sequence: TGCAGTGCTAGTAAGGTGACAGGGGGGAACTACGAGCAGTACTTC. The chain is built from TRBV20-1 and TRBJ2-7, with 9 bases that match TRBD1. Germline values: CDR1 DFQATT, CDR2 SNEGSKA (reference sequence). The CDR3 has 15 amino acids. J lost 3 bases, V lost 3 bases, and 9 bases had no gene match.

The chain combines TRBV14 with TRBJ1-2; possibly TRBD1 for D (6 bases). The V gene lost 5 bases and the J gene lost 11 bases, with 21 bases spanning the gap. The CDR3 covers 14 residues. Germline CDR1 and CDR2: SGHDN and FVKESK. The CDR3 sequence: CASSKPGQVLEYTF. Here the CDR3 DNA reads TGTGCCAGCAGCAAACCGGGACAAGTTCTTGAATACACCTTC.

This clonotype showed up many times. One end of the junction fails to match germline, which may point to a read error. This chain connects TRBV5-1 to TRBJ1-4; D gene ambiguous. Germline loops: CDR1 SGHRS, CDR2 YFSETQ. The CDR3 length is 14 residues. This CDR3 reads CASSLETTNEKLFF. In DNA, the CDR3 is TGTGCCAGCAGCTTGGAGACAACTAATGAAAAACTGTTTTTT.

This clonotype was seen at least ten times. The V gene is TRBV28, the J gene TRBJ1-1; D not resolved. Per the germline V gene, CDR1 is MDHEN and CDR2 is SYDVKM. The V end was cut by 2 bases, the J end by 1 base, with 11 bases between. The CDR3 runs to 15 residues. This CDR3 is CASSLGRFGNTEAFF. The CDR3 nucleotides read TGTGCCAGCAGTTTAGGCCGTTTCGGGAACACTGAAGCTTTCTTT.

The rearrangement joins TRBV7-9 to TRBJ2-5; no clear D. CDR1 is SEHNR and CDR2 is FQNEAQ in the germline V gene (reference sequence). This CDR3 is built from 14 residues. V lost 8 bases, J lost 0 bases, and 13 bases lay in between. CDR3 residues: CASFAHGYQETQYF. The CDR3 DNA reads TGTGCCAGCTTCGCGCATGGGTACCAAGAGACCCAGTACTTC.

The J gene is TRBJ2-1, the V gene TRBV6-1; 8 bases match TRBD2. The CDR3 loop spans 15 amino acids. Germline V lookup: CDR1 MNHNS, CDR2 SASEGT. V was clipped by 6 bases and J by 3 bases; unmatched bases: 7. CDR3: CASRQSGSSYNEQFF. CDR3 DNA: TGTGCCAGCAGGCAAAGCGGGAGTAGCTACAATGAGCAGTTCTTC.

The sample holds many counts of this clonotype. V gene TRBV7-2 combines with J gene TRBJ1-2, with 8 bases lining up with TRBD1. V lost 5 bases, J lost 5 bases, and 7 bases stayed unmatched. Germline CDR1 and CDR2: SGHTA and FQGNSA. The CDR3 covers 14 residues. CDR3 DNA sequence: TGTGCCAGCAGCACCGGACAGGGTGGATATGGCTACACCTTC. Residues: CASSTGQGGYGYTF.

Of note for this clonotype: A much larger clone differs from this one at a single base, so this may be a read error. This chain's CDR3 is CASRKDCEQYF. CDR3 nucleotide sequence: TGTGCCAGCAGGAAAGACTGCGAGCAGTACTTC. The rearrangement links TRBV28 to TRBJ2-7, with unresolved D. The CDR3 runs to 11 residues. V lost 6 bases, J lost 6 bases, and 9 bases lay in between. Per the germline V gene, CDR1 is MDHEN and CDR2 is SYDVKM.

In nucleotides, the CDR3 is TGTGCCAGCAGCCACGCAGGCCGCTCTGGAAACACCATATATTTT. Protein: CASSHAGRSGNTIYF. The chain employs TRBV3-1 and TRBJ1-3; no firm D call. V was shortened by 3 bases and J by 0 bases, with 9 bases between the two germline ends. The CDR3 consists of 15 residues. CDR1 and CDR2 (germline): LGHDT, YNNKEL (reference sequence).

In its sample, this clonotype was seen many times. The rearrangement joins TRBV2 to TRBJ1-2; possibly TRBD1 for D (6 bases). The germline V and J ends were trimmed by 8 bases and 3 bases, with 13 bases remaining between them. The germline V gene encodes CDR1 SNHLY and CDR2 FYNNEI. The length of the CDR3 is 13 residues. CDR3 amino acids: CASRTGPDYGYTF. CDR3 DNA: TGTGCCAGCCGTACAGGGCCAGACTATGGCTACACCTTC.

This clonotype was seen repeatedly, ten times or more. This chain joins TRBV28 and TRBJ1-1, with 8 bases that match TRBD1. This CDR3 region has 15 residues. Germline V lookup: CDR1 MDHEN, CDR2 SYDVKM. V shed 5 bases, J shed 2 bases, and the junction held 7 bases outside the gene matches. The CDR3 coding sequence is TGTGCCAGCAGTACCCGGACAGGGCATAACACTGAAGCTTTCTTT. Its protein product is CASSTRTGHNTEAFF.